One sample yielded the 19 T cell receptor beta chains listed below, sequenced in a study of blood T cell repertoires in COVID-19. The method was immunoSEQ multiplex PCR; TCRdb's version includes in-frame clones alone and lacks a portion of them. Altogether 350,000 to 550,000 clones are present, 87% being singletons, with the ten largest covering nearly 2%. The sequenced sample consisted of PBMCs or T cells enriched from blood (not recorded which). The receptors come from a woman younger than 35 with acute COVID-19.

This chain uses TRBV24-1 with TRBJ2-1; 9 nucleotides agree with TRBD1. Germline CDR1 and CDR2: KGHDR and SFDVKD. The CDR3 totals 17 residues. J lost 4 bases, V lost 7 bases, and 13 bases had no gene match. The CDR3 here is CATRGLGGTGLYNEQFF. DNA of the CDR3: TGTGCCACCAGGGGTCTTGGAGGGACAGGGCTGTACAATGAGCAGTTCTTC.

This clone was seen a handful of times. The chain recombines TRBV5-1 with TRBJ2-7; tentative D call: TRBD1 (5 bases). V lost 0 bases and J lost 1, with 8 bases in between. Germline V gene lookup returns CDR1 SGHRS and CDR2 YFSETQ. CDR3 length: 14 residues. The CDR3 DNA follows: TGCGCCAGCAGCTTGGTTGACAGTTCCTACGAGCAGTACTTC. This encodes CASSLVDSSYEQYF.

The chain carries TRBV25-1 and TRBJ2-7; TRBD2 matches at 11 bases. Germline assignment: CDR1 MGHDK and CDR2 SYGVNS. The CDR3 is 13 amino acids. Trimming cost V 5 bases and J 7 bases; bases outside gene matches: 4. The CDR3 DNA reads TGTGCCAGCAGTTTAGCGGGGGGGCGTGAGCAGTACTTC. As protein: CASSLAGGREQYF.

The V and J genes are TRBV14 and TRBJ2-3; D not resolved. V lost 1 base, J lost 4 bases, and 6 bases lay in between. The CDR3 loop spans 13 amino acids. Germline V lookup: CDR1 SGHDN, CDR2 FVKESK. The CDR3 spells CASSQALADTQYF. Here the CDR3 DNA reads TGTGCCAGCAGCCAAGCTCTCGCAGATACGCAGTATTTT.

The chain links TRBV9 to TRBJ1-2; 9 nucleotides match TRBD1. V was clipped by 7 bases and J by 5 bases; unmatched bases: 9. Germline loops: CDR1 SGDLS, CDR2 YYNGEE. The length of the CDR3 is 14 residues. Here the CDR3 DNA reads TGTGCCAGCTCCCCGGACAGGGGAGGGTATGGCTACACCTTC. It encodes CASSPDRGGYGYTF.

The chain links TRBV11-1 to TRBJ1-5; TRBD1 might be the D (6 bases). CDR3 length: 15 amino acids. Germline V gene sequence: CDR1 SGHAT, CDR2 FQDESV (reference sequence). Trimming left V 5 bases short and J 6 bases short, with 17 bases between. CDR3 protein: CASSPPTGLFQPQHF. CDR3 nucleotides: TGTGCCAGCAGCCCACCCACAGGGTTGTTTCAGCCCCAGCATTTT.

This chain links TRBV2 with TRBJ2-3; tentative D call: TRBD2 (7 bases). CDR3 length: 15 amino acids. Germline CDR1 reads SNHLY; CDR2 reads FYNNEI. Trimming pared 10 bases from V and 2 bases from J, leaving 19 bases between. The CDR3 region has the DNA TGTGCCATCATGTTTCGGGGGGCGGACACAGATACGCAGTATTTT. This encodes CAIMFRGADTDTQYF.

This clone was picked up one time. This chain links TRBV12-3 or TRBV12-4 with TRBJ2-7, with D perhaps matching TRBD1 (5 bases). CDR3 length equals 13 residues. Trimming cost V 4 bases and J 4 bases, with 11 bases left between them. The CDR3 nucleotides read TGTGCCAGCAGTTCAACAGGTTTATACGAGCAGTACTTC. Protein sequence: CASSSTGLYEQYF.

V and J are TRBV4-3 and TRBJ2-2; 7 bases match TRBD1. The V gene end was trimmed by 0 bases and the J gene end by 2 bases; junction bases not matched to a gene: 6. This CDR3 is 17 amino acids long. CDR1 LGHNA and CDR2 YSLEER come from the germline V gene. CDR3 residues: CASSQDWGQQNTGELFF. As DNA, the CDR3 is TGCGCCAGCAGCCAAGATTGGGGACAGCAAAACACCGGGGAGCTGTTTTTT.

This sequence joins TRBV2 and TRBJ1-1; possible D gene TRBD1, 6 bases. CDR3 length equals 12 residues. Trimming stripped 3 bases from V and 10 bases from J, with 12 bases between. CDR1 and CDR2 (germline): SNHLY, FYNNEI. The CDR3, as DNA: TGTGCCAGCAGTGAGGGGGTAGGGGGAGCTTTCTTT. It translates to CASSEGVGGAFF.

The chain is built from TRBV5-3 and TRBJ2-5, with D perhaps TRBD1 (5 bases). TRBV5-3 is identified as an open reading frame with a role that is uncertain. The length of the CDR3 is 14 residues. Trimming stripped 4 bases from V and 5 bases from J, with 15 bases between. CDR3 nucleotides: TGTGCCAGAAGCCTCTTGGGGCGTTGGGAGACCCAGTACTTC. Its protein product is CARSLLGRWETQYF.

This chain's CDR3 is CASSLSLLGNEQYF. CDR3 nucleotide sequence: TGCGCCAGCAGCTTGTCATTACTAGGTAACGAGCAGTACTTC. The chain joins TRBV5-1 to TRBJ2-7, with a possible D match to TRBD2 (5 bases). This CDR3 comprises 14 residues. V was trimmed by 1 base and J by 5 bases, leaving 13 bases between them. Germline assignment: CDR1 SGHRS and CDR2 YFSETQ.

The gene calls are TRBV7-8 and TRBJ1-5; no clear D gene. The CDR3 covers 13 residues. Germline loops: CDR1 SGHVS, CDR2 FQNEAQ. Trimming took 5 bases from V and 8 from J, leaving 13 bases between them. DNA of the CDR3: TGTGCCAGCAGCGAGAGGACCGGGAAGCCCCAGCATTTT. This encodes CASSERTGKPQHF.

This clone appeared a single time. The CDR3 sequence is CASSFGRYTEAFF. The CDR3, as DNA: TGTGCCAGCAGCTTCGGTCGATACACTGAAGCTTTCTTT. The rearrangement joins TRBV11-2 to TRBJ1-1, with unresolved D. V was clipped by 3 bases and J by 3 bases, with 8 bases between them. Germline lookup yields CDR1 SGHAT and CDR2 FQNNGV. This CDR3 has 13 amino acids.

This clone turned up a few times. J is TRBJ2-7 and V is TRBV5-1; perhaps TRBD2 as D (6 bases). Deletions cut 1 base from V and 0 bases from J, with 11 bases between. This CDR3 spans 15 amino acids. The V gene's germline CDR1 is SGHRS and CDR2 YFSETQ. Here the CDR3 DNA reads TGCGCCAGCAGCTTGTACGGAGGGGCCTCCTACGAGCAGTACTTC. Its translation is CASSLYGGASYEQYF.

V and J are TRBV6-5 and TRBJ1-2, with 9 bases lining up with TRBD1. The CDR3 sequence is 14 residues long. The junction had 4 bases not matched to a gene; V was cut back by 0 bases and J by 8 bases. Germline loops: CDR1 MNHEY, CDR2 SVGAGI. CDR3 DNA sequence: TGTGCCAGCAGTTACTCGGGACAGGGAGAAGGCTACACCTTC. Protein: CASSYSGQGEGYTF.

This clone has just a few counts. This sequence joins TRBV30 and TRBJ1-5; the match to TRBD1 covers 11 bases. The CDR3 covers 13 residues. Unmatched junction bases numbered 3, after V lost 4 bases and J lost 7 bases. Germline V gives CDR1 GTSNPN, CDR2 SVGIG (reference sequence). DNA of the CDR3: TGTGCCTGGACGGGACAGGGGGACCAGCCCCAGCATTTT. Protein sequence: CAWTGQGDQPQHF.

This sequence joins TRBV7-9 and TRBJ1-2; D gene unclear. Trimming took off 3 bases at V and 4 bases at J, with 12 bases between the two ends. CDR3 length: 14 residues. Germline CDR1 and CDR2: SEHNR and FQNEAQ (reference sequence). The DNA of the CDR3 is TGTGCCAGCAGCTTTTCCACGGGAGGCTATGGCTACACCTTC. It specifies CASSFSTGGYGYTF.

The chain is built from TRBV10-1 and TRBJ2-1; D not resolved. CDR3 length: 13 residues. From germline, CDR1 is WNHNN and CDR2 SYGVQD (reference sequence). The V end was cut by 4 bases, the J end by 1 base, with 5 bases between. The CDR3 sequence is CASSGLSYNEQFF. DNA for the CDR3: TGCGCCAGCAGTGGACTGTCCTACAATGAGCAGTTCTTC.